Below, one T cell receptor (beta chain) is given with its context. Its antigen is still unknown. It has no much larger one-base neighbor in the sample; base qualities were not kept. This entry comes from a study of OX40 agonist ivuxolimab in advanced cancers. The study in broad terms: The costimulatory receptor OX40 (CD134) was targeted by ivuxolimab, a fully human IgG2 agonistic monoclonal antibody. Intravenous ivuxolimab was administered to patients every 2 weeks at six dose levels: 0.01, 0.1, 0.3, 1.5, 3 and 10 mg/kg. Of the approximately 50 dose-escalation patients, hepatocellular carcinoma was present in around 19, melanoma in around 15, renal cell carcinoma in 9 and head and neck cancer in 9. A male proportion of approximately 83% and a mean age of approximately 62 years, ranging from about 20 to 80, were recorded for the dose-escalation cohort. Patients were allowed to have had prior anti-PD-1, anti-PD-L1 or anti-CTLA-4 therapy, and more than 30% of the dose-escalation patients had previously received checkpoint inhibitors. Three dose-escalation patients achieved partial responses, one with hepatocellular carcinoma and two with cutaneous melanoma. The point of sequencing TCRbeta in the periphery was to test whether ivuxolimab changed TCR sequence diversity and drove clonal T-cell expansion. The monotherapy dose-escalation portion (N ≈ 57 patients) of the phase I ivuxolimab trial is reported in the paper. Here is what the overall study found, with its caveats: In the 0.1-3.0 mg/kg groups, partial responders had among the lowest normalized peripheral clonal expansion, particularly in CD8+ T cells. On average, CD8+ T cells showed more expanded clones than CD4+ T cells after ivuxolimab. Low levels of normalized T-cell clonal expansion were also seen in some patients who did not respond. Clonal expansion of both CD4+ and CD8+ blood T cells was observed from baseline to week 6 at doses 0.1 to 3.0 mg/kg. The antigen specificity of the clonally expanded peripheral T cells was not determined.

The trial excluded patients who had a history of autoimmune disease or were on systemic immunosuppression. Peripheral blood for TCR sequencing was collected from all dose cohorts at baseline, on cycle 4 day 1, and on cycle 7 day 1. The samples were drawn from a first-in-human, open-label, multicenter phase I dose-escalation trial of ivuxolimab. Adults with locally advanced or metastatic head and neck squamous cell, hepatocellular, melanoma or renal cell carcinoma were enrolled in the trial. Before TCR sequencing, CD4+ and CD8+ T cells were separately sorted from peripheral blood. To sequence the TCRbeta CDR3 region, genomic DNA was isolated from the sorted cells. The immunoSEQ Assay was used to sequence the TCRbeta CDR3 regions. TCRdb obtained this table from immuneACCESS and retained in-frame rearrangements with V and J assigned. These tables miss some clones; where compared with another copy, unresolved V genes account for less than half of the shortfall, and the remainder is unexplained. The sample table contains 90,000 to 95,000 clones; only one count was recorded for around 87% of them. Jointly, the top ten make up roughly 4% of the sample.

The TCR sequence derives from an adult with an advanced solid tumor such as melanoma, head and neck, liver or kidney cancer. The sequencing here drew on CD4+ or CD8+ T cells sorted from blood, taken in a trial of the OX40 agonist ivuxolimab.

The sequenced DNA is TGTGCCAGCAGCTTGGCCGGCAATGAGCAGTTCTTC. Translation gives CASSLAGNEQFF. The rearranged chain carries TRBV5-4 and TRBJ2-1; the D gene cannot be named for sure. The CDR3 runs 12 amino acids, cysteine and phenylalanine included. The sequence is cut down to CDR3 DNA, 36 bases in frame from base 1. Via the germline V gene (reference sequence), CDR1 is SGHNT and CDR2 YYREEE. V is clipped by 0 bases and J by 6 bases, and the sequence between their germline boundaries is 4 bases long.